These T cell receptor beta chains were read from a single sample in a study of T cell repertoires in cytomegalovirus infection. Each CDR3 protein is one row after TCRdb ran MiXCR on the reads. The sample carries roughly 320,000 distinct CDR3 sequences, over 7.5% recorded once. Sequencing used PBMCs. These receptors all come from a human donor in good health (CMV status not recorded). Some clones in this sample may be carry-over from other donors' samples. Each CDR3 is given with its conserved first and last residue. The D gene is left open where the match is weak. For some rows the clone size is stated as once, few or many, or as a class when expanded; others skip it.

d_gene,abundance,j_gene,v_gene,CDR3aa,CDR3nt
-,-,TRBJ1-5,TRBV4-1,CASSQGGRIHSNQPQHF,TGCGCCAGCAGCCAAGGGGGACGGATACATAGCAATCAGCCCCAGCATTTT
TRBD2,few,TRBJ2-7,TRBV7-2,CASSSQRGSSYEQYF,TGTGCCAGCAGCTCCCAGCGGGGGAGCTCCTACGAGCAGTACTTC
-,-,TRBJ2-3,TRBV12-3/TRBV12-4,CASSSRLGARLTDTQYF,TGTGCCAGCAGTTCTCGGTTGGGGGCCCGATTAACAGATACGCAGTATTTT
-,-,TRBJ1-6,TRBV5-5,CASSLAGSGSSYNSPLHF,TGTGCCAGCAGCCTCGCAGGATCCGGGAGCTCCTATAATTCACCCCTCCACTTT
TRBD2,-,TRBJ2-2,TRBV20-1,CSASGSGNGELFF,TGCAGTGCTAGCGGGAGCGGGAACGGGGAGCTGTTTTTT
TRBD2,many,TRBJ2-3,TRBV7-2,CASSPRLAGSDTQYF,TGTGCCAGCAGCCCCCGACTAGCGGGGTCAGATACGCAGTATTTT
TRBD1,few,TRBJ2-2,TRBV6-8,CASSYGQGPGELFF,TGTGCCAGCAGTTACGGACAGGGGCCCGGGGAGCTGTTTTTT
-,-,TRBJ1-1,TRBV6-6,CASSYLQFQGTEAFF,TGTGCCAGCAGTTACCTACAGTTTCAGGGGACTGAAGCTTTCTTT
-,-,TRBJ2-2,TRBV12-3/TRBV12-4,CASTIQTAVNTGELFF,TGTGCCAGCACTATCCAGACAGCGGTTAACACCGGGGAGCTGTTTTTT
-,many,TRBJ2-7,TRBV28,CASRVGEGAYEQYF,TGTGCCAGCAGGGTGGGCGAGGGGGCCTACGAGCAGTACTTC
-,many,TRBJ1-5,TRBV29-1,CSVEVGDNQPQHF,TGCAGCGTTGAAGTCGGAGACAATCAGCCCCAGCATTTT
TRBD2,-,TRBJ2-5,TRBV28,CASSFPGRAVGETQYF,TGTGCCAGCAGCTTCCCGGGGAGGGCGGTAGGAGAGACCCAGTACTTC
-,-,TRBJ1-1,TRBV12-3/TRBV12-4,CASTPGAGFKAFF,TGTGCCAGCACCCCGGGGGCGGGGTTTAAAGCTTTCTTT
-,-,TRBJ2-1,TRBV29-1,CSAHEAEQFF,TGCAGCGCCCATGAGGCTGAGCAGTTCTTC
-,few,TRBJ1-4,TRBV7-2,CASSLSRTDGAEKLFF,TGTGCCAGCAGCTTATCCCGAACTGACGGTGCTGAAAAACTGTTTTTT
-,many,TRBJ1-1,TRBV28,CASSFWRLNTEAFF,TGTGCCAGCAGTTTTTGGCGGCTGAACACTGAAGCTTTCTTT
-,-,TRBJ1-5,TRBV20-1,CSAKPTGANQPQHF,TGCAGTGCCAAACCCACAGGAGCCAATCAGCCCCAGCATTTT
TRBD1,few,TRBJ1-6,TRBV20-1,CSARVMDRGNSPLHF,TGCAGTGCTAGAGTCATGGACAGGGGAAATTCACCCCTCCACTTT
TRBD2,many,TRBJ2-5,TRBV7-2,CASSFSSGGKGTQYF,TGTGCCAGCAGCTTTAGTTCGGGGGGAAAGGGGACCCAGTACTTC
TRBD1,-,TRBJ1-3,TRBV20-1,CSARGPYRDREVGNTIYF,TGCAGTGCTAGAGGCCCGTACCGGGACAGGGAAGTTGGAAACACCATATATTTT